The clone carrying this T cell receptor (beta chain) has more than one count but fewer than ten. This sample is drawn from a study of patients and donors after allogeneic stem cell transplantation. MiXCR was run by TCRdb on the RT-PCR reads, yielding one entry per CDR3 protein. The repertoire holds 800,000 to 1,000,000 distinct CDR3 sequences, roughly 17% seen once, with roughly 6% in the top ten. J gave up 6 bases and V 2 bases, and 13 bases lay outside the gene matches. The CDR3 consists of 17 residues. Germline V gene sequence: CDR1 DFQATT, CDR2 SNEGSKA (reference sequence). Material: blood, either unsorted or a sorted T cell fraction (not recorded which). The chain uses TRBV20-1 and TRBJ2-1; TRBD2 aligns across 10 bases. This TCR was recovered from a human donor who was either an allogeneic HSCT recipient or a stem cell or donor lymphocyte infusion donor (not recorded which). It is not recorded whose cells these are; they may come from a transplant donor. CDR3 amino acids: CSARPLAGPALINEQFF. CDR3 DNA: TGCAGTGCTAGACCACTAGCGGGGCCAGCCCTCATCAATGAGCAGTTCTTC.